Presented here are 24 T cell receptor beta chains from one specimen sequenced in a study of spatial heterogeneity in lung cancer. Findings and limits, study-wide: Counts of expanded alpha and beta TCRs within tumors tracked the tumor nonsynonymous mutation count.

TCRdb reprocessed the 5' RACE reads via MiXCR and lists one record per CDR3 protein. The sample includes about 14,000 distinct CDR3 sequences, about 4.4% of them seen just once. These receptors have no known antigen. Time point in this sample: sample taken at primary tumor resection. The material sequenced was lung tumor tissue, taken at surgery. Receptor source: a female donor with early-stage non-small cell lung cancer.

Ten or more counts support this clonotype. This beta chain is a stray read from a library made for alpha chains; its abundance is not meaningful. CDR3 in amino acids: CASSQVGLAGGETQYF. CDR3 coding DNA: TGCGCCAGCAGCCAAGTCGGACTAGCTGGTGGGGAGACCCAGTACTTC. The chain uses TRBV4-3 and TRBJ2-5; 8 bases fit TRBD2. The CDR3 is made up of 16 amino acids. Germline values: CDR1 LGHNA, CDR2 YSLEER. V shed 1 base, J shed 5 bases, and the junction held 9 bases outside the gene matches.

This clonotype appeared many times. Found in a library prepared for alpha chains, this beta chain is an off-target read, and its abundance has little meaning. The gene calls are TRBV5-1 and TRBJ2-4, with a possible D match to TRBD1 (5 bases). The V gene lost 0 bases and the J gene lost 9 bases, with 10 bases spanning the gap. The CDR3 has 13 amino acids. Looked up from germline, CDR1 is SGHRS and CDR2 is YFSETQ. In nucleotides, the CDR3 is TGCGCCAGCAGCTTGGGCAGGGAAGGCATTCAGTACTTC. It translates to CASSLGREGIQYF.

This clonotype was counted ten times or more. With the library built for alpha chains, this beta chain is off target and its frequency is not meaningful. This rearrangement joins TRBV9 to TRBJ2-1; D not certain. The CDR3 consists of 17 residues. V was trimmed by 0 bases and J by 0 bases, leaving 13 bases between them. The germline CDR1 and CDR2 sequences are SGDLS and YYNGEE. CDR3 nucleotide sequence: TGTGCCAGCAGCGTAGGCCCGGAAGCTAGCTCCTACAATGAGCAGTTCTTC. This translates into CASSVGPEASSYNEQFF. The full variable domain, rest sourced from reference TRBV9 and TRBJ2-1, is DSGVTQTPKHLITATGQRVTLRCSPRSGDLSVYWYQQSLDQGLQFLIQYYNGEERAKGNILERFSAQQFPDLHSELNLSSLELGDSALYFCASSVGPEASSYNEQFFGPGTRLTVL.

A word on this clonotype: Found in a library prepared for alpha chains, this beta chain is an off-target read, and its abundance has little meaning. The chain is built from TRBV6-2 or TRBV6-3 and TRBJ2-7; D remains ambiguous. CDR3 length: 12 residues. Germline values: CDR1 MNHEY, CDR2 SVGEGT. The V end lost 5 bases, the J end lost 0 bases, and 5 bases lay between the germline ends. The CDR3 DNA reads as TGTGCCAGCAGTCGTAGCTCCTACGAGCAGTACTTC. This gives the protein CASSRSSYEQYF.

This clonotype was counted between two and nine times. In a library made to pick up alpha chains, this beta chain is a stray read with a size that means little. This rearrangement joins TRBV28 to TRBJ1-2; D might be TRBD1 (6 bases). Trimming took off 10 bases at V and 7 bases at J, with 13 bases between the two ends. This CDR3 contains 11 residues. CDR1 is MDHEN and CDR2 is SYDVKM in the germline V gene. This CDR3 reads CATGQLGGYTF. In DNA, the CDR3 is TGTGCCACCGGACAGTTAGGTGGCTACACCTTC.

This clonotype was seen once. This beta chain appears as a stray read in a library generated for alpha chains; its size is not informative. V is TRBV25-1 and J is TRBJ1-4; D unclear. Trimming removed 3 bases from V and 8 bases from J, with 4 bases in between. There are 11 residues in the CDR3. CDR1 MGHDK and CDR2 SYGVNS come from the germline V gene. The CDR3 region has the DNA TGTGCCAGCAGTGACGAGGAAAAACTGTTTTTT. Encoded protein: CASSDEEKLFF.

This clonotype was picked up many times. As an off-target read in a library built for alpha chains, this beta chain has a frequency of little significance. The genes are TRBV12-3 or TRBV12-4 and TRBJ2-2; the match to TRBD2 covers 8 bases. CDR3 length: 16 residues. With 6 bases clipped from V and 3 bases from J, the junction kept 9 bases outside the gene matches. The CDR3 nucleotides read TGTGCCAGCAGCAGAGGGACGGGGGGGTACACCGGGGAGCTGTTTTTT. This codes for CASSRGTGGYTGELFF.

This clonotype showed up many times. This beta chain appears as a stray read in a library generated for alpha chains; its size is not informative. This chain joins TRBV4-3 and TRBJ1-2; TRBD1 matches 8 bases. The junction had 6 bases not matched to a gene; V was cut back by 6 bases and J by 6 bases. Germline CDR1 is LGHNA and CDR2 is YSLEER. CDR3 size: 13 residues. The DNA for the CDR3 is TGCGCCAGCAGTCCGGACAGGGTCCATGGCTACACCTTC. It is translated as CASSPDRVHGYTF.

This clonotype showed up many times. Because this beta chain is a stray read in a library intended to capture alpha chains, its abundance should not be given much weight. The gene calls are TRBV7-2 and TRBJ1-2; D is unclear. CDR3 length: 14 amino acids. Germline lookup yields CDR1 SGHTA and CDR2 FQGNSA. Trimming stripped 3 bases from V and 1 base from J, with 9 bases between. CDR3: CASSLRNVNYGYTF. CDR3 DNA sequence: TGTGCCAGCAGCTTGAGGAACGTTAACTATGGCTACACCTTC.

This clonotype was detected ten times or more. This beta chain was picked up by a library intended for alpha chains and is off target, so its count carries little meaning. The chain links TRBV6-5 to TRBJ2-2; D is unclear. Germline assignment: CDR1 MNHEY and CDR2 SVGAGI. V lost 7 bases and J 5 bases, leaving 14 bases between the germline ends. This CDR3 region has 14 residues. DNA of the CDR3: TGTGCCAGCACTGGCGGTCAAGTTACCGGGGAGCTGTTTTTT. Amino acids: CASTGGQVTGELFF.

About this clonotype itself: This beta chain is an unintended read in a library built for alpha chains; its size means little. Here the CDR3 DNA reads TGTGCCAGCAGCCGGGTGGGAGGCAATCAGCCCCAGCATTTT. This codes for CASSRVGGNQPQHF. The chain couples TRBV16 to TRBJ1-5, with D unclear. The CDR3 covers 14 residues. Trimming pared 4 bases from V and 2 bases from J, leaving 9 bases between. Germline CDR1 is KGHSY and CDR2 is FQNENV.

By share of the sample, this clonotype is medium-sized. This beta chain came through as a stray read in a library set up for alpha chains, and its size says little. The rearrangement uses TRBV29-1 and TRBJ2-3; 9 bases are shared with TRBD2. Germline CDR1 SQVTM, CDR2 ANQGSEA. The junction had 2 bases not matched to a gene; V was cut back by 6 bases and J by 1 base. This CDR3 region has 13 residues. Written as DNA, the CDR3 is TGCAGCGTGGCTAGCGGGGGCACAGATACGCAGTATTTT. Encoded protein: CSVASGGTDTQYF.

As regards this clonotype: This beta chain lies outside the target of a library built for alpha chains; its clone size means little. The genes are TRBV6-6 and TRBJ1-1; no clear D gene. The CDR3 extends over 16 amino acids. Trimming took off 6 bases at V and 0 bases at J, with 17 bases between the two ends. Germline CDR1 is MNHNY and CDR2 is SVGAGI (reference sequence). The CDR3 bases are TGTGCCAGCAGCCGCTGGACGGGGAAGATGAACACTGAAGCTTTCTTT. Translation: CASSRWTGKMNTEAFF.

This clonotype is categorized as medium-sized. This beta chain slipped into a library made for alpha chains as a stray read, so its size is not meaningful. The gene calls are TRBV6-5 and TRBJ2-5, with 8 bases fitting TRBD1. V shed 4 bases, J shed 5 bases, and the junction held 12 bases outside the gene matches. CDR3 size: 16 residues. CDR1 and CDR2 from the germline V gene are MNHEY and SVGAGI. CDR3 nucleotide sequence: TGTGCCAGCAGTTTCGGGACAGGCCGGGGACGGGAGACCCAGTACTTC. Encoded protein: CASSFGTGRGRETQYF.

As concerns this clonotype: In a library made to pick up alpha chains, this beta chain is a stray read with a size that means little. This chain uses TRBV12-3 or TRBV12-4 with TRBJ2-1; tentative D call: TRBD1 (6 bases). With 6 bases removed from V and 1 base from J, the gap between germline ends came to 19 bases. The length of the CDR3 is 17 residues. CDR3 loop: CASSADPTGFSYNEQFF. For the CDR3, the DNA is TGTGCCAGCAGCGCAGACCCGACAGGCTTTTCCTACAATGAGCAGTTCTTC.

In this sample, this clonotype turned up many times. The library was designed around alpha chains, so this beta chain is a stray read whose abundance carries little weight. The chain employs TRBV20-1 and TRBJ2-7, with 8 bases aligning to TRBD1. This CDR3 has 15 amino acids. Losses at the gene ends were 0 bases for V and 4 bases for J; bases not matched to a gene: 8. Germline CDR1 is DFQATT and CDR2 is SNEGSKA (reference sequence). The CDR3 DNA is TGCAGTGCTAGAGATGGTACCAGGGGGCATTACGAGCAGTACTTC. This encodes CSARDGTRGHYEQYF.

In its sample, this clonotype was seen many times. This beta chain was picked up by a library intended for alpha chains and is off target, so its count carries little meaning. The chain is built from TRBV11-2 and TRBJ1-6; maybe TRBD1 (6 bases). Trimming shortened V by 5 bases and J by 10 bases, and 6 bases separated the two germline ends. The CDR3 is 11 residues long. CDR1 is SGHAT and CDR2 is FQNNGV in the germline V gene. The DNA for the CDR3 is TGTGCCAGCAGCCAGGGGTCACCCCTCCACTTT. This sequence encodes CASSQGSPLHF.

This clonotype appeared many times. This beta chain is a stray read from a library made for alpha chains; its abundance is not meaningful. V and J are TRBV6-5 and TRBJ1-6, with a possible D match to TRBD1 (6 bases). The CDR3 loop spans 13 amino acids. The germline gives CDR1 MNHEY, CDR2 SVGAGI. The V end was cut by 2 bases, the J end by 14 bases, with 13 bases between. CDR3 loop: CASSYGYRVTLHF. CDR3 DNA sequence: TGTGCCAGCAGTTACGGGTACAGGGTAACCCTCCACTTT.

This clonotype has more than one count but fewer than ten. This beta chain appears as a stray read in a library generated for alpha chains; its size is not informative. V and J are TRBV6-2 or TRBV6-3 and TRBJ2-1; TRBD2 agrees at 10 bases. Trimming took 0 bases from V and 7 from J; bases not matched to a gene: 18. The CDR3 loop spans 20 amino acids. Germline V CDR1 and CDR2: MNHEY, SVGEGT. The CDR3: CASSYSGVLWSLAGDNEQFF. DNA of the CDR3: TGTGCCAGCAGTTACTCCGGAGTTTTGTGGTCGCTAGCGGGAGATAATGAGCAGTTCTTC.

Many counts were recorded for this clonotype. In a library made to pick up alpha chains, this beta chain is a stray read with a size that means little. V is TRBV2 and J is TRBJ1-4; a weak D match, TRBD1 (6 bases). The CDR3 loop spans 15 amino acids. Germline V lookup: CDR1 SNHLY, CDR2 FYNNEI. V was pared by 6 bases and J by 8 bases, with 19 bases between. CDR3: CASRGRRGVGEKLFF. CDR3 nucleotides: TGTGCCAGCAGAGGCCGAAGGGGGGTAGGGGAAAAACTGTTTTTT.

Worth noting for this clonotype: Within a library made for alpha chains, this beta chain is off target, and its count is uninformative. The chain links TRBV6-2 or TRBV6-3 to TRBJ2-1; D is uncertain. This CDR3 has 18 amino acids. Trimming cost V 4 bases and J 0 bases, with 19 bases left between them. Germline V lookup: CDR1 MNHEY, CDR2 SVGEGT. The CDR3 DNA reads as TGTGCCAGCAGTTCACCCCGCCCCGGTCCCGGCTCCTACAATGAGCAGTTCTTC. Its translation: CASSSPRPGPGSYNEQFF.

This clonotype is medium-sized. With the library built for alpha chains, this beta chain is off target and its frequency is not meaningful. The chain recombines TRBV20-1 with TRBJ2-7; 9 positions agree with TRBD2. CDR1 is DFQATT and CDR2 is SNEGSKA in the germline V gene (reference sequence). CDR3 length: 13 residues. With 3 bases clipped from V and 2 bases from J, the junction kept 2 bases outside the gene matches. The CDR3 DNA reads TGCAGTGCTAGTGCGGGGGGGCCCTACGAGCAGTACTTC. Amino acid sequence: CSASAGGPYEQYF.

This clonotype has at least ten counts. This beta chain is a stray sequence in a library constructed for alpha chains; its clone size is not meaningful. V is TRBV5-6 and J is TRBJ1-6; tentatively, D is TRBD1 (5 bases). Trimming pared 2 bases from V and 11 bases from J, leaving 17 bases between. CDR3 length equals 15 residues. Germline assignment: CDR1 SGHDT and CDR2 YYEEEE. The CDR3, as DNA: TGTGCCAGCAGCTTCGTTAGTGGGGCAAGGGCACCCCTCCACTTT. Its translation: CASSFVSGARAPLHF.

In this sample, this clonotype turned up many times. Because this beta chain is a stray read in a library intended to capture alpha chains, its abundance should not be given much weight. The chain employs TRBV6-2 or TRBV6-3 and TRBJ2-1; 7 bases match TRBD1. After removal of 2 bases from V and 4 bases from J, the junction contained 11 bases not matched to a gene. CDR1 MNHEY and CDR2 SVGEGT come from the germline V gene. This CDR3 is built from 17 residues. In DNA form, the CDR3 reads TGTGCCAGCAGTTACAACCCCGGGACAGCTTTTTACAATGAGCAGTTCTTC. It translates to CASSYNPGTAFYNEQFF.